The present TCR beta chain was sequenced within a study of blood T cell repertoires in COVID-19 (dated by TCRdb to 2020 to 2021). About the investigation overall: Samples from collaborators originated in the United States, Italy and Spain and spanned both the acute and convalescent phases of COVID-19. Deeply sampled blood TCRbeta repertoires from subjects exposed to, actively infected with, or recovered from COVID-19 were included in the dataset. Samples were obtained from the ongoing ImmuneRACE study (first 160 participants) and from over a thousand subjects provided by 6 global collaborators. The repertoires were released in a freely available public database intended as a resource for research on the immune response to SARS-CoV-2. The material from the prospective study consisted of cDNA or gDNA derived from T cells, B-cell-depleted T cells, or PBMCs. Where HLA class I and class II types were available, the types were taken from metadata supplied by the sample provider, not from assay-based typing. The sample metadata nearly always contained a de-identified subject ID, COVID-19 status, age in years and sex.

The germline V gene supplies CDR1 KGHSH and CDR2 LQKENI. From its cysteine to its phenylalanine, the CDR3 spans 14 amino acids. The entry retains the CDR3 DNA only, 42 bases that are in frame from base 1. Trimmed from V: 6 bases; trimmed from J: 8 bases; junction bases lacking a gene match: 11. Study-wide conclusions, independent of this receptor: The quantity of clinical and demographic metadata differed by source and by participant and was supplied without curation.

TCRbeta CDR3 regions were amplified from genomic DNA by means of the immunoSEQ Assay, a bias-controlled multiplex PCR. In the authors' own workflow: The number of nucleated cells in each sample was estimated by amplification of reference gene primers within the assay. To quantify the absolute abundance of each unique TCRbeta CDR3 rearrangement, sequence reads were collapsed and filtered. For each sample, productive Simpson clonality was calculated as the square root of Simpson's diversity index over productive rearrangements. TCRdb limited this immuneACCESS table to in-frame rearrangements with V and J called. A share of clones is missing; checked studies link under half to unresolved V genes, and the rest is unexplained. D and trimming were read from the DNA, whereas the V and J calls and clone size are those reported in that table. Counted in this sample were 250,000 or so clones; roughly nine tenths of them appeared once. The ten largest clones represent roughly 1.2% of the sample.

In the case of this clone: Its antigen is still unknown. Within one base of it there is no much larger clone, and no base qualities were kept.

Participants in the prospective study were enrolled through a virtual design, were aged roughly 18 to 100 years, and lived in fewer than 30 United States geographic areas. In the prospective study, participants were assigned to cohorts based on the clinical history participants reported in a screening survey and a study questionnaire. In the prospective study, mobile phlebotomists collected whole blood, serum and a nasopharyngeal or oropharyngeal swab from each participant. Over a roughly 2-month period, participants in the prospective study had the option of providing additional blood draws and questionnaires. Blood samples from the prospective study were shipped frozen or at room temperature prior to DNA extraction.

The rearranged chain carries TRBV18 and TRBJ1-1, with TRBD1 matching 8 junction bases. The TCR sequence derives from a human donor in a cohort exposed to, infected with or recovered from COVID-19 (not recorded which). The donor label of this sample is uncertain. Sequenced material: PBMCs or T cells enriched from blood (not recorded which). The encoded CDR3 is CASSATGAATEAFF. The DNA reads as follows: TGTGCCAGCTCCGCGACAGGGGCAGCGACCGAAGCTTTCTTT.